This T cell receptor (beta chain) came from a study of technical replicates of blood from a handful of donors. The CDR3 has 17 amino acids. V lost 1 base, J lost 1 base, and 5 bases stayed unmatched. Per the germline V gene, CDR1 is SGHNT and CDR2 is YENEEA. Measured with immunoSEQ multiplex PCR; TCRdb has only the in-frame clones, and not every one. The repertoire holds approximately 100,000 clones, with 90% to 97% as singletons. The chain has TRBV11-3 and TRBJ1-1, with 11 bases lining up with TRBD1. The TCR sequence derives from a human donor in good health. The source material was T cells isolated from PBMCs. The CDR3 protein is CASSLGDRGVSNTEAFF. The CDR3 nucleotides read TGTGCCAGCAGCTTAGGGGACAGGGGGGTATCGAACACTGAAGCTTTCTTT.